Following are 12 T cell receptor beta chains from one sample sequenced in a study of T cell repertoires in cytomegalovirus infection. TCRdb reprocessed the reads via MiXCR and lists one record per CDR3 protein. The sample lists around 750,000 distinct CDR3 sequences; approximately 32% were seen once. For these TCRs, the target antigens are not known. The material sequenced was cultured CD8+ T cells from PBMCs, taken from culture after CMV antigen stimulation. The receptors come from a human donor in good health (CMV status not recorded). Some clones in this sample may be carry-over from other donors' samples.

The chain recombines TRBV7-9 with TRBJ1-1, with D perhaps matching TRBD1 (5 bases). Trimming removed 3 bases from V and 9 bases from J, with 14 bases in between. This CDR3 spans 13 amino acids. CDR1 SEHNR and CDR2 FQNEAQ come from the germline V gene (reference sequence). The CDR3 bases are TGTGCCAGCAGCTTCCCGGGACTTAGGAAAGCTTTCTTT. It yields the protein CASSFPGLRKAFF.

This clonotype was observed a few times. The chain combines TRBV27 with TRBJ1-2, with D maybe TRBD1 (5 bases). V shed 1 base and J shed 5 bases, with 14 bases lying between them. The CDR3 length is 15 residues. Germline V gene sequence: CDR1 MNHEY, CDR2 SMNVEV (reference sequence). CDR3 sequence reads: CASSLFGGGIYGYTF. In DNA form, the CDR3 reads TGTGCCAGCAGTTTATTCGGGGGGGGGATATATGGCTACACCTTC.

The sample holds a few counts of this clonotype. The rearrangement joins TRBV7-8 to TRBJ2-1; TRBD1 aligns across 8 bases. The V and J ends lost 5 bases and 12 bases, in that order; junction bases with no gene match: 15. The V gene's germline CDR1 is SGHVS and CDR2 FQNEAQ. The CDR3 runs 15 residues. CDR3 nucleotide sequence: TGTGCCAGCAGCCCAGACAGGGGTATGGGTCAGGGGCAGTTCTTC. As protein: CASSPDRGMGQGQFF.

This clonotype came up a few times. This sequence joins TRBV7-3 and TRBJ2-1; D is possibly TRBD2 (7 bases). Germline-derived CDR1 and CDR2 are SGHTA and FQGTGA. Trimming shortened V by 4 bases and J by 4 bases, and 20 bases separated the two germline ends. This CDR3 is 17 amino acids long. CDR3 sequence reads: CASSSVGGTGTYNEQFF. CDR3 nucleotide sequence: TGTGCCAGCAGCTCCGTGGGGGGGACCGGGACATACAATGAGCAGTTCTTC.

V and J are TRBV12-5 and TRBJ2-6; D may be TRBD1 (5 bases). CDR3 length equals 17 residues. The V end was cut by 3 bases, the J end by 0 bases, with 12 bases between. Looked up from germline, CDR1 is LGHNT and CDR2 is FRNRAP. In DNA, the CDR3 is TGTGCTAGTGGTTTCTGGACACCTAGCTCTGGGGCCAACGTCCTGACTTTC. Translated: CASGFWTPSSGANVLTF.

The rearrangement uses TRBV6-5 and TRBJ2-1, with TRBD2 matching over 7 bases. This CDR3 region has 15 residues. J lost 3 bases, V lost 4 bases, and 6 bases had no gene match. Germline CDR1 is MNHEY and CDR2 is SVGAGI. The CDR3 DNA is TGTGCCAGCAGTTCGGGACTACAACTCTACAATGAGCAGTTCTTC. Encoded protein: CASSSGLQLYNEQFF.

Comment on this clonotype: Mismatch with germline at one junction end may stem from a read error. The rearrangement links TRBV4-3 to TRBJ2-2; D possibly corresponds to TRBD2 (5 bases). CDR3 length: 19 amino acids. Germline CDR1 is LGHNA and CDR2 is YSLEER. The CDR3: CASSQDTVNRASNTGELVF. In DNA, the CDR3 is TGCGCCAGCAGCCAAGACACCGTTAACCGGGCCTCGAACACCGGGGAGCTGGTTTTT.

The CDR3 here is CASKDRDIGYTF. DNA of the CDR3: TGTGCCAGCAAAGACAGGGATATTGGCTACACCTTC. This chain links TRBV2 with TRBJ1-2, with 7 bases identical to TRBD1. Germline CDR1 and CDR2: SNHLY and FYNNEI. CDR3 size: 12 residues. The junction had 6 bases not matched to a gene; V was cut back by 7 bases and J by 7 bases.

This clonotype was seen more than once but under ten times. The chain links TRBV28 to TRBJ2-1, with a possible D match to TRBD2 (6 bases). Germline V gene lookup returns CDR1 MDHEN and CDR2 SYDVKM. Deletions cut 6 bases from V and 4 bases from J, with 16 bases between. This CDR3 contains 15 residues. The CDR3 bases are TGTGCCAGCAGGACGCGACGGGACTCGTACAATGAGCAGTTCTTC. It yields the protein CASRTRRDSYNEQFF.

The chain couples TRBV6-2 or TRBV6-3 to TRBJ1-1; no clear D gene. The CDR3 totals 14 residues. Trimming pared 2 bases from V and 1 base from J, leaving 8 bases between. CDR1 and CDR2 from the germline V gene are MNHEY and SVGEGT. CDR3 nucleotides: TGTGCCAGCAGTTACGCACGGCAGAACACTGAAGCTTTCTTT. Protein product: CASSYARQNTEAFF.

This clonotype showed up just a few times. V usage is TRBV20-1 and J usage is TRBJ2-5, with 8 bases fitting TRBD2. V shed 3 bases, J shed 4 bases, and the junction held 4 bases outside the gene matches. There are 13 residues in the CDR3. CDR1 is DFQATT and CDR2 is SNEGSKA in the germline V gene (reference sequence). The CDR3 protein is CSASGGVGETQYF. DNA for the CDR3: TGCAGTGCTAGCGGGGGGGTTGGAGAGACCCAGTACTTC.

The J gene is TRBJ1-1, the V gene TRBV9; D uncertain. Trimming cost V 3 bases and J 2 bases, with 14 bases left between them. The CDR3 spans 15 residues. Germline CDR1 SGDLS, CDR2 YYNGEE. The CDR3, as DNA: TGTGCCAGCAGCGGCCAAGGGAGAGGTAACACTGAAGCTTTCTTT. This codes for CASSGQGRGNTEAFF.